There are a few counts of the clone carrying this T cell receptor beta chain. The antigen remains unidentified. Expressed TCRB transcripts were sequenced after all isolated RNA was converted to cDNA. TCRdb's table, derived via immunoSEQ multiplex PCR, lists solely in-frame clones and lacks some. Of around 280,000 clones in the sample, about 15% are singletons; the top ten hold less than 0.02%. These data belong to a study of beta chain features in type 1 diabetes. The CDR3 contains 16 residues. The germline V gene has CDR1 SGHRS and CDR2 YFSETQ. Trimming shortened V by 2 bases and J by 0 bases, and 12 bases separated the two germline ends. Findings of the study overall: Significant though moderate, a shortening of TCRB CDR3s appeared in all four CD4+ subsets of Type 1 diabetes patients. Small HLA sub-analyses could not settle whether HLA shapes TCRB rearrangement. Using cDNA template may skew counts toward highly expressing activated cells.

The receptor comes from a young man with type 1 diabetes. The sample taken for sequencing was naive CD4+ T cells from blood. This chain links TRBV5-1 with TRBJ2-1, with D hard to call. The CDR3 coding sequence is TGCGCCAGCAGCTTTCGGAGTCAGTTCTCCTACAATGAGCAGTTCTTC. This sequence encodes CASSFRSQFSYNEQFF.